This entry lists 3 T cell receptor beta chains sequenced from one sample in a study of cytomegalovirus exposure and HLA in healthy donors. Only in-frame clones appear in the TCRdb table, and some are missing; sequencing was by immunoSEQ multiplex PCR. The sample carries approximately 220,000 clones, 80% to 85% recorded once. Sequencing used PBMCs. These receptors all come from a woman aged 25 to 39 in good health and CMV-seropositive.

The CDR3 region is CASSEGYNQPQHF. The CDR3 DNA reads TGTGCCAGCAGTGAAGGTTACAATCAGCCCCAGCATTTT. The rearrangement uses TRBV6-5 and TRBJ1-5; D is unresolved. The germline gives CDR1 MNHEY, CDR2 SVGAGI. V lost 5 bases to trimming and J lost 3 bases, with 8 bases between them. The CDR3 extends over 13 amino acids.

This chain links TRBV7-3 with TRBJ1-1; D unresolved. Per the germline V gene, CDR1 is SGHTA and CDR2 is FQGTGA. V dropped 3 bases and J dropped 4 bases, with 12 bases sitting between them. The CDR3 has 14 residues. The CDR3 here is CASSFSRVLTEAFF. Here the CDR3 DNA reads TGTGCCAGCAGCTTCTCAAGGGTGCTCACTGAAGCTTTCTTT.

The chain joins TRBV5-1 to TRBJ2-1, with 10 bases lining up with TRBD2. V was pared by 4 bases and J by 6 bases, with 4 bases of the junction left unmatched. Germline assignment: CDR1 SGHRS and CDR2 YFSETQ. This CDR3 comprises 14 residues. The CDR3 loop is CASSPLAGSNEQFF. In DNA form, the CDR3 reads TGCGCCAGCAGCCCACTAGCGGGGAGCAATGAGCAGTTCTTC.